Listed below are T cell receptor beta chains from one sample, sequenced in a study of T cell responses to AZD1222 COVID-19 vaccine. TCRdb's copy holds only in-frame clones and misses some; the assay was immunoSEQ multiplex PCR. The sample carries about 120,000 clones, roughly 87% recorded once. The sample here was peripheral blood, taken on day 0 of AZD1222 vaccination. Source of these receptors: an adult in good health. The CDR3 runs from the conserved cysteine through the conserved F or W. A D gene is named only where the DNA matches it firmly. Rows give clone size only sometimes, using once, few, many, or a class for an expanded clone.

TRBV28	TRBD2	.	TRBJ2-1	12	CASNSGGGEQFF	TGTGCCAGCAACTCTGGGGGGGGTGAGCAGTTCTTC
TRBV27	.	.	TRBJ1-6	13	CASSYGVNSPLHF	TGTGCCAGCAGTTACGGGGTCAATTCACCCCTCCACTTT
TRBV6-5	TRBD1	.	TRBJ1-1	14	CASSYIRGLDEAFF	TGTGCCAGCAGTTACATTAGGGGGCTGGATGAAGCTTTCTTT
TRBV9	TRBD2	.	TRBJ2-2	16	CASSAGLAETTGELFF	TGTGCCAGCAGCGCGGGACTAGCGGAGACCACCGGGGAGCTGTTTTTT
TRBV30	TRBD1	.	TRBJ1-2	13	CAWSVITGDGYTF	TGTGCCTGGAGTGTAATAACAGGGGATGGCTACACCTTC
TRBV12-3/TRBV12-4	.	.	TRBJ1-2	13	CASSLWGGGGYTF	TGTGCCAGCAGTTTATGGGGGGGCGGGGGCTACACCTTC
TRBV19	.	once	TRBJ1-1	17	CASSIDPLMGLNTEAFF	TGTGCCAGTAGTATAGATCCACTCATGGGGTTGAACACTGAAGCTTTCTTT
TRBV7-9	.	.	TRBJ2-7	13	CASSLGPNYEQYF	TGTGCCAGCAGCTTAGGGCCCAACTACGAGCAGTACTTC
TRBV28	.	.	TRBJ1-5	14	CASSLLQGPQPQHF	TGTGCCAGCAGTTTATTACAGGGACCTCAGCCCCAGCATTTT
TRBV6-6	.	.	TRBJ1-1	13	CASSSLISTEAFF	TGTGCCAGCAGCTCCTTAATTTCCACTGAAGCTTTCTTT
TRBV7-3	.	.	TRBJ2-3	13	CASSLDSGDTQYF	TGTGCCAGCAGCTTAGATTCGGGAGATACGCAGTATTTT
TRBV9	TRBD2	.	TRBJ2-7	16	CASSVTSGGGIYEQYF	TGTGCCAGCAGCGTGACCAGCGGGGGGGGAATATACGAGCAGTACTTC
TRBV6-4	TRBD2	once	TRBJ2-3	15	CASSDSAGGQDTQYF	TGTGCCAGCAGTGACTCAGCGGGGGGGCAAGATACGCAGTATTTT
TRBV6-5	.	once	TRBJ1-5	15	CASSSLGVSNQPQHF	TGTGCCAGCAGTTCCCTAGGGGTGAGCAATCAGCCCCAGCATTTT
TRBV7-9	.	.	TRBJ1-4	14	CASSFPAPNEKLFF	TGTGCCAGCAGCTTCCCAGCACCTAATGAAAAACTGTTTTTT
TRBV19	TRBD1	.	TRBJ1-6	12	CASRDRDSPLHF	TGTGCCAGCCGGGACAGGGATTCACCCCTCCACTTT
TRBV5-6	.	.	TRBJ1-5	17	CASSSWTEGTFNQPQHF	TGTGCCAGCAGCTCGTGGACAGAGGGGACCTTTAATCAGCCCCAGCATTTT
TRBV2	TRBD1	once	TRBJ1-1	15	CASSRQGSTNTEAFF	TGTGCCAGCAGTCGACAGGGATCCACGAACACTGAAGCTTTCTTT